One and the same sample provided the 18 T cell receptor beta chains below, sequenced in a study of blood T cell repertoires in COVID-19. Profiled with immunoSEQ multiplex PCR; TCRdb holds only in-frame clones, not every one. The table shows some 260,000 clones, with 86% occurring only once. The sample comprised PBMCs or T cells enriched from blood (not recorded which). The source is a man in his forties or fifties who had recovered from COVID-19.

The chain uses TRBV4-3 and TRBJ1-4; D is unresolved. Germline CDR1 reads LGHNA; CDR2 reads YSLEER. There are 16 residues in the CDR3. Trimming left V 0 bases short and J 0 bases short, with 8 bases between. The CDR3 DNA is TGCGCCAGCAGCCAAGATATCCAGGCAACTAATGAAAAACTGTTTTTT. The encoded protein is CASSQDIQATNEKLFF.

This sequence joins TRBV19 and TRBJ1-5, with 9 nucleotides matching TRBD1. From germline, CDR1 is LNHDA and CDR2 SQIVND (reference sequence). CDR3 length: 18 residues. V gave up 7 bases and J gave up 0 bases; unmatched junction bases: 13. CDR3 in amino acids: CASNPQDRGDHSNQPQHF. In DNA form, the CDR3 reads TGTGCCAGTAACCCTCAGGACAGGGGAGACCATAGCAATCAGCCCCAGCATTTT.

The chain carries TRBV7-9 and TRBJ2-5; a weak D match, TRBD1 (6 bases). V lost 5 bases, J lost 5 bases, and 15 bases lay in between. Germline CDR1 is SEHNR and CDR2 is FQNEAQ (reference sequence). CDR3 length: 14 residues. Written as DNA, the CDR3 is TGTGCCAGCAGCCCGGACAGCTTAGGGGAGACCCAGTACTTC. It is translated as CASSPDSLGETQYF.

The CDR3 region has the DNA TGTGCCATCAGTTCGGGACAGGGGAGCTCCTACGAGCAGTACTTC. Its translation is CAISSGQGSSYEQYF. The chain is built from TRBV10-3 and TRBJ2-7; TRBD1 matches at 10 bases. Germline V CDR1 and CDR2: ENHRY, SYGVKD. V lost 5 bases and J lost 0; bases outside the gene matches: 4. CDR3 size: 15 residues.

The genes are TRBV6-2 or TRBV6-3 and TRBJ2-1; tentatively, D is TRBD1 (5 bases). CDR3 length equals 19 residues. Germline CDR1 reads MNHEY; CDR2 reads SVGEGT. The ends were cut back, 0 bases at V and 5 bases at J, with 23 bases in the middle. Here the CDR3 reads CASSYSPHRRGPRDNEQFF. As DNA, the CDR3 is TGTGCCAGCAGTTACTCTCCCCATAGAAGGGGCCCCCGGGACAATGAGCAGTTCTTC.

The chain joins TRBV28 to TRBJ1-2, with TRBD1 identical over 10 bases. CDR1 is MDHEN and CDR2 is SYDVKM in the germline V gene. Germline trimming cut 5 bases from V and 4 bases from J; bases unmatched to any gene: 7. CDR3 length: 15 amino acids. CDR3 DNA: TGTGCCAGCAGTGCCCGGGACAGGGGTTTCTATGGCTACACCTTC. Amino acids: CASSARDRGFYGYTF.

The DNA for the CDR3 is TGTGCCAGCAGCCCTCGGACTAGTAGGTACTTC. It encodes CASSPRTSRYF. J is TRBJ2-5 and V is TRBV21-1; the table's D call, TRBD2, has no DNA check behind it. TRBV21-1 is tagged as a pseudogene. This CDR3 contains 11 residues.

This clone showed up just once. The rearrangement joins TRBV3-1 (or the pseudogene TRBV3-2) to TRBJ2-3; D not resolved. The V and J ends lost 1 base and 3 bases respectively, with 5 bases between them. Germline V gives CDR1 LGHDT, CDR2 YNNKEL (reference sequence). The CDR3 is 13 amino acids. In DNA form, the CDR3 reads TGTGCCAGCAGCCAAGCCAGAACAGATACGCAGTATTTT. As protein: CASSQARTDTQYF.

This rearrangement joins TRBV27 to TRBJ1-5; D remains unclear. There are 13 residues in the CDR3. Trimming stripped 8 bases from V and 0 bases from J, with 8 bases between. Germline CDR1 and CDR2: MNHEY and SMNVEV (reference sequence). CDR3 region: CASAGVSNQPQHF. For the CDR3, the DNA is TGTGCCAGCGCCGGGGTTAGCAATCAGCCCCAGCATTTT.

This chain joins TRBV5-1 and TRBJ2-5, with unresolved D. The CDR3 totals 15 residues. Looked up from germline, CDR1 is SGHRS and CDR2 is YFSETQ. With 6 bases removed from V and 4 bases from J, the gap between germline ends came to 19 bases. In DNA, the CDR3 is TGCGCCAGCAACCCTGCGGTCAGCCCCCCAGAGACCCAGTACTTC. Amino acid sequence: CASNPAVSPPETQYF.

As DNA, the CDR3 is TGCGCCAGCAGCCAGGACACAAATTCACCCCTCCACTTT. Residues: CASSQDTNSPLHF. The chain is built from TRBV4-3 and TRBJ1-6, with D perhaps matching TRBD1 (5 bases). The germline V and J ends were trimmed by 3 bases and 7 bases, with 7 bases remaining between them. Germline CDR1 and CDR2: LGHNA and YSLEER. The CDR3 has 13 residues.

The CDR3 is CASSPLRTGVNYGYTF. CDR3 nucleotides: TGTGCCAGCTCACCACTGAGGACAGGGGTTAACTATGGCTACACCTTC. This chain links TRBV18 with TRBJ1-2, with 9 bases identical to TRBD1. The CDR3 loop spans 16 amino acids. Looked up from germline, CDR1 is KGHSH and CDR2 is LQKENI. J was trimmed by 1 base and V by 1 base; bases with no gene match: 4.

The sample holds one count of this clone. Here the CDR3 DNA reads TGTGCCTCCCGGGGGACCACAAATGAGCAGTTCTTC. Its translation is CASRGTTNEQFF. This chain connects TRBV19 to TRBJ2-1; D is possibly TRBD2 (6 bases). This CDR3 is built from 12 residues. V was pared by 11 bases and J by 7 bases, with 15 bases between. Germline CDR1 reads LNHDA; CDR2 reads SQIVND (reference sequence). Variable domain in full (rest from reference TRBV19 and TRBJ2-1): DGGITQSPKYLFRKEGQNVTLSCEQNLNHDAMYWYRQDPGQGLRLIYYSQIVNDFQKGDIAEGYSVSREKKESFPLTVTSAQKNPTAFYLCASRGTTNEQFFGPGTRLTVL.

The rearrangement joins TRBV7-9 to TRBJ1-2; D ambiguous. This CDR3 is 13 amino acids long. CDR1 and CDR2 (germline): SEHNR, FQNEAQ (reference sequence). Trimming took 4 bases from V and 3 from J, leaving 9 bases between them. CDR3 bases: TGTGCCAGCAGCTCTGGCAGGTACTATGGCTACACCTTC. This translates into CASSSGRYYGYTF.

The chain carries TRBV5-1 and TRBJ2-2; 9 bases map to TRBD2. The CDR3 is 18 residues long. Germline V gene lookup returns CDR1 SGHRS and CDR2 YFSETQ. Trimming cost V 0 bases and J 0 bases; bases outside gene matches: 6. The DNA of the CDR3 is TGCGCCAGCAGCTTGGGACAGCTAGCGGGGACGAACACCGGGGAGCTGTTTTTT. Encoded protein: CASSLGQLAGTNTGELFF.

This clone has a single count. The chain is built from TRBV12-3 or TRBV12-4 and TRBJ1-2; TRBD1 might be the D (5 bases). V lost 10 bases and J 0 bases, leaving 12 bases between the germline ends. CDR3 length: 13 residues. CDR3 residues: CAIWGGANYGYTF. CDR3 nucleotides: TGTGCCATCTGGGGAGGGGCTAACTATGGCTACACCTTC.

The chain employs TRBV18 and TRBJ1-1; 7 bases align to TRBD1. With V trimmed by 3 bases and J by 1 base, 2 bases remained unmatched. CDR3 length: 14 residues. Germline CDR1 is KGHSH and CDR2 is LQKENI. The CDR3 spells CASSPGQRNTEAFF. CDR3 bases: TGTGCCAGCTCACCGGGACAGAGGAACACTGAAGCTTTCTTT.

The chain's CDR3 is CSVTRLAQNTDTQYF. CDR3 DNA: TGCAGCGTTACGAGACTAGCGCAGAACACAGATACGCAGTATTTT. The V and J genes are TRBV29-1 and TRBJ2-3, with TRBD2 identical over 8 bases. Losses at the gene ends were 5 bases for V and 2 bases for J; bases not matched to a gene: 9. This CDR3 has 15 amino acids. Germline-derived CDR1 and CDR2 are SQVTM and ANQGSEA.